The TCR beta chain described here comes from a study of shared clonotypes between healthy human individuals (dated by TCRdb to 2019 to 2021). Regarding the study in general: The cohort included three men and a couple of women between 18 and 49 years of age. Blood TCR repertoires of a handful of healthy adults were deeply sequenced to estimate repertoire size and the extent of clonotype sharing between individuals. Leukapheresis yielded between about 0.94 and 8.9 billion PBMCs per donor. To increase sequencing depth and limit assay-specific biases, different laboratories used diverse techniques to prepare libraries and sequence TCR repertoires. For each donor, CD4 naive and CD4 memory were each run on three plates, CD8 naive on two plates, and CD8 memory on one plate.

Inclusive of the bounding cysteine and phenylalanine, the CDR3 is 16 residues long. Of all the DNA, just the CDR3 is kept, 48 bases in frame from base 1. For this chain, trimming is 6 bases at the V end and 1 base at the J end, and the number of junction bases without a gene match is 11. Sequences MDHEN (CDR1) and SYDVKM (CDR2) are obtained from the germline V gene. About this clone: Its antigen is currently not known. No much larger clone is present one base from it, and per-base qualities are unavailable.

Donors were healthy HIV-negative adults with no recently reported acute infections or vaccinations. Every donor was a Caucasian adult residing in Nashville, Tennessee, USA. Magnetic negative selection was used to enrich CD4+ T cells, after which naive cells were positively selected on CD45RA and the negative fraction became the memory subset. Blood was obtained by leukapheresis, after which PBMCs were separated by Ficoll-Histopaque density gradient centrifugation and cryopreserved in liquid nitrogen vapor phase. Analytical flow cytometry was used to check the purity and quantity of every magnetically sorted T cell population. Genomic DNA was isolated from every sorted fraction and measured by UV absorbance on a Nanodrop 2000c. Summary of the overall study and its limitations: Naive subsets generally had larger estimated clonotype richness than memory subsets. Approximately 5% of naive CD4, 3.5% of naive CD8, around 2.3% of memory CD4, and 0.35% to 0.5% of memory CD8 clonotypes were shared across several donors. Sampling was limited to blood, and TCR repertoires in tissue likely differ from TCR repertoires in blood. Rarefaction of sorted-subset datasets indicated incomplete sequencing despite the large sequencing depth. Compared with non-shared clonotypes, clonotypes shared by all four sorted-subset donors had higher generation probabilities. Because the study included a small number of donors, the genetic and exposure-history diversity represented was limited. Pairwise subsampling led to the expectation that sequencing depth would affect the degree of clonotype sharing among donors.

Using the deep immunoSEQ assay, multiplex PCR amplified TCR CDR3 regions from genomic DNA. Extracted genomic DNA from each cell subset was spread evenly across all wells of several immunoSEQ 96-well plates, with each plate serving as a replicate. For sorted subsets, approximately 190 ng of genomic DNA, equivalent to around 31,000 T cell genomes, went into each replicate PCR. Purified libraries were measured with a Qubit 3.0 fluorometer, size-checked on a Bioanalyzer 2100, and measured again with the KAPA Library Quantification kit. Every immunoSEQ 96-well plate was sequenced on a separate single-read 150-cycle Illumina NextSeq 550 flow cell. In the original analysis: Because the immunoSEQ output held only junctional sequences and lacked quality scores, the filtering could not match the filtering applied to full-length reads. To assign V/J genes and CDR3, sequences were annotated against IMGT germline references using PyIR, a Python wrapper for IgBLAST v1.9. Any read was removed if the V/J assignment was weak (E-value above 1e-6), the CDR3 was missing, or the read contained stop codons, out-of-frame junctions, or ambiguous translated residues. V3J clonotypes were defined as sequences sharing an identical inferred V gene, J gene, and CDR3 amino acid sequence. Percentage overlap between repertoires was calculated by dividing the number of shared unique clonotypes by the size of the smaller repertoire. RTK rarefaction, the Chao1 estimator, and Recon v2.1 estimates of unobserved clonotypes were used to assess repertoire richness. OLGA was used to compute generation probabilities for all TCRbeta clonotypes that the gDNA method yielded from four donors. In its TCRdb copy, this immuneACCESS table keeps in-frame sequences only and misses some clones. Where compared with another copy, unresolved V genes explain less than half of these, and the others have no known cause. That table supplies the V and J calls and clone size; D and trimming were determined from the DNA. The sample table holds over a million clones, of which roughly 96% were seen once. The ten largest clones capture roughly 1.2% of the sample.

The source is a man aged 30 to 39 in good health. This chain is built from TRBV28 and TRBJ2-7; TRBD1 matches 8 bases in the middle. The sample taken for sequencing was naive CD4+ T cells sorted from blood. In light of the paper, this sample's cell subset or site label describes: CD45RA+ positively selected. The bases are TGTGCCAGCAGAAATCCTCCGGGACAGGCATCCTACGAGCAGTACTTC. Its translation reads: CASRNPPGQASYEQYF.